This TCR beta chain comes out of a study of blood T cell repertoires in COVID-19. Clones were sequenced by immunoSEQ multiplex PCR, and TCRdb holds only the in-frame ones, with some missing. The sample yields some 220,000 clones, over 70% seen once. The CDR3 runs to 14 residues. Trimming removed 7 bases from V and 8 bases from J; junction bases left unmatched: 10. Germline loops: CDR1 MNHEY, CDR2 SVGAGI. This receptor was taken from a woman aged 70 to 79 with acute or convalescent COVID-19. The chain uses TRBV6-5 and TRBJ1-2, with TRBD1 identical over 10 bases. Sequenced material: peripheral blood. The CDR3 DNA reads as TGTGCCAGCAAACCGGGACAGGGGAGGGAAGGCTACACCTTC. Its translation is CASKPGQGREGYTF.